This TCR beta chain was recovered during a study of shared clonotypes between healthy human individuals (dated by TCRdb to 2020 to 2021). Looking at the study overall: The cohort included three men and a couple of women between 18 and 49 years of age. For each donor, CD4 naive and CD4 memory were each given three plates, CD8 naive was given two plates, and CD8 memory was given one plate. The study deeply sequenced blood TCR repertoires of about 5 healthy adults to estimate repertoire size and the extent of clonotype sharing between individuals. Different laboratories and diverse techniques were used to prepare libraries and sequence TCR repertoires, to increase sequencing depth and limit assay-specific biases. Between about 0.9 and 9 billion PBMCs per donor were obtained by leukapheresis.

TCR CDR3 regions were amplified from genomic DNA by multiplex PCR using the deep immunoSEQ assay. For each cell subset, the extracted genomic DNA was distributed evenly across all wells of several immunoSEQ 96-well plates, and each plate served as one replicate. For sorted subsets, each replicate PCR was loaded with around 200 ng genomic DNA, equivalent to about 33,000 T cell genomes. Purified libraries were quantified with a Qubit 3.0 fluorometer, sized on a Bioanalyzer 2100, and re-quantified with the KAPA Library Quantification kit. A separate single-read 150-cycle Illumina NextSeq 550 flow cell was used to sequence each immunoSEQ 96-well plate. In the paper's pipeline: The immunoSEQ output contained only junctional sequences without quality scores, so filtering could not match that applied to full-length reads. Sequences were annotated with PyIR, a Python wrapper for IgBLAST v1.9, and V/J genes and CDR3 were assigned using IMGT germline references. Reads were removed for weak V/J assignments (E-value above 1e-6), missing CDR3, stop codons, out-of-frame junctions, or ambiguous translated residues. A V3J clonotype was defined by an identical inferred V gene, J gene, and CDR3 amino acid sequence. Percentage overlap between repertoires was computed as shared unique clonotypes divided by the size of the smaller repertoire. Richness of each repertoire was evaluated using RTK rarefaction, the Chao1 estimator, and Recon v2.1 estimates of unobserved clonotypes. OLGA was used to compute generation probabilities for all TCRbeta clonotypes that the gDNA method yielded from several donors. This is the immuneACCESS table as TCRdb keeps it, with only in-frame sequences that have V and J called. A part of the clones is gone; compared with another copy, unresolved V genes explain less than half, and the rest is unexplained. That table furnishes V, J and clone size, whereas the DNA furnished D and trimming. The sample table contains about 1.9 million clones; only one count was recorded for 85% to 95% of them. Clones ranked in the top ten supply under 2% of the sample.

Overall results and qualifications from the work: Estimated clonotype richness was generally larger for naive than for memory subsets. When several donors were compared, the shared fraction of clonotypes was about 5% for naive CD4, around 3.5% for naive CD8, about 2.5% for memory CD4, and 0.4% for memory CD8. Higher generation probabilities were observed for clonotypes shared by all four sorted-subset donors than for non-shared clonotypes. The small number of donors limited the genetic and exposure-history diversity represented. Sampling was restricted to blood, and TCR repertoires in tissues likely differ from the TCR repertoires found in blood. Pairwise subsampling led to the expectation that sequencing depth would affect the degree of clonotype sharing among donors. Incomplete sequencing was indicated by rarefaction of sorted-subset datasets, despite the large sequencing depth.

As for this clone: The antigen it binds to is not known. No much larger clone exists at a distance of one base, and base qualities are not known.

After removal of 3 bases from V and 3 bases from J, the junction retains 8 bases not matched to a gene. CDR1 and CDR2 are read off the germline V gene (reference sequence) as SGHNT and YYREEE. There are 15 amino acids in the CDR3, from cysteine to phenylalanine inclusive. This entry keeps only the CDR3 DNA: 45 bases, framed from base 1. CD8 naive samples were obtained by positive selection for CCR7 among CD45RO-negative cells, yielding a CD45RA+CCR7+ population from which TemRA cells were excluded. Donors were healthy HIV-negative adults with no recently reported acute infections or vaccinations. Every donor was a Caucasian adult living in Nashville, Tennessee, USA. Blood was obtained by leukapheresis, after which PBMCs were separated by Ficoll-Histopaque density gradient centrifugation and cryopreserved in liquid nitrogen vapor phase. Analytical flow cytometry was used to check the purity and quantity of each magnetically sorted T cell population. Genomic DNA was isolated from every sorted fraction and measured by UV absorbance on a Nanodrop 2000c.

The receptor was isolated from a man aged 18 to 29 in good health. Some clones in this sample may be carry-over from other donors' samples. Sequencing was carried out using naive CD8+ T cells from PBMCs. What the cell subset or site label conveys for this sample: CD45RA+CCR7+. The chain uses TRBV5-4 and TRBJ1-1, with TRBD1 identical over 7 junction bases. This receptor carries the CDR3 CASSSDRTIDTEAFF. The DNA reads TGTGCCAGCAGCTCGGACAGGACGATAGACACTGAAGCTTTCTTT.